This TCR beta chain came from a study of blood T cell repertoires in COVID-19. Across the whole study: Sites across the United States, Italy and Spain contributed samples from acute and convalescent COVID-19. PBMCs, B-cell-depleted T cells, or T cells provided the cDNA or gDNA that made up the material.

In the original processing: Reference gene primer amplification in the assay estimated nucleated cell counts. The table came from immunoSEQ multiplex PCR; TCRdb's copy has only in-frame clones and leaves some out. V, J and clone size are taken as reported in that table, and D and trimming were inferred from the DNA itself. The sample holds 65,000 to 95,000 clones, 75% to 85% seen once. The V gene lost 1 base and the J gene lost 4 bases, with 14 bases spanning the gap. CDR1 and CDR2 (germline): LGHNA, YNFKEQ. The CDR3 is 15 residues long. Material for sequencing was peripheral blood. The V gene is TRBV4-2, the J gene TRBJ2-7; D may be TRBD2 (6 bases). This clonotype was sampled from a woman in her 50s with acute or convalescent COVID-19. Written as DNA, the CDR3 is TGTGCCAGCAGCCAAGTCACGGGAGAATTGTACGAGCAGTACTTC. Amino acid sequence: CASSQVTGELYEQYF.